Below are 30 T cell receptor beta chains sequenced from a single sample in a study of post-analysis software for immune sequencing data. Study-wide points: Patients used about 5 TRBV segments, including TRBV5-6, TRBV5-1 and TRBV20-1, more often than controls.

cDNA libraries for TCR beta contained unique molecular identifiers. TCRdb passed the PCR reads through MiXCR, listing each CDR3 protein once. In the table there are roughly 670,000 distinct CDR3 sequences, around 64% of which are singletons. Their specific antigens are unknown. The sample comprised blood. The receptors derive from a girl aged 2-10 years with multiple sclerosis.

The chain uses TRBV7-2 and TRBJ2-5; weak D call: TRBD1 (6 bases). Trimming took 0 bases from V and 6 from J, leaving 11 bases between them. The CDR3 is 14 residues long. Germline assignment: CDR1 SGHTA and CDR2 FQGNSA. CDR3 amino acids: CASSLAGARQTQYF. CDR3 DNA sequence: TGTGCCAGCAGCTTAGCGGGGGCCAGGCAGACCCAGTACTTC.

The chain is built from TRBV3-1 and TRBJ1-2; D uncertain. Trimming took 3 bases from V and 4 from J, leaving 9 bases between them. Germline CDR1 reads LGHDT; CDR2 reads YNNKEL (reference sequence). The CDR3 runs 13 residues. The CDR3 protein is CASSHIIGYGYTF. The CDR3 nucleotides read TGTGCCAGCAGCCATATCATAGGCTATGGCTACACCTTC.

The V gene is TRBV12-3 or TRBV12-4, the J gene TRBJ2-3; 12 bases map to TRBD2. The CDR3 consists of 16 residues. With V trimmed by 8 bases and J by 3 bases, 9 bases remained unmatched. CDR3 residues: CASGWTSGARTDTQYF. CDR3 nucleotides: TGTGCCAGCGGTTGGACTAGCGGGGCTCGGACAGATACGCAGTATTTT.

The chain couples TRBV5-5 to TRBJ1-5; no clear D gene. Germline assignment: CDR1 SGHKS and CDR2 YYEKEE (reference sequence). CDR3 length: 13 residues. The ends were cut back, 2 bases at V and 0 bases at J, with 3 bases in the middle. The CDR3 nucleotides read TGTGCCAGCAGCTTAGCTAGCAATCAGCCCCAGCATTTT. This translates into CASSLASNQPQHF.

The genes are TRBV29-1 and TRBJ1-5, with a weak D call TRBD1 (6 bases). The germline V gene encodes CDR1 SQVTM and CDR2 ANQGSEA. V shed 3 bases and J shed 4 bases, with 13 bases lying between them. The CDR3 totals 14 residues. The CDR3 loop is CSVDRGQGNQPQHF. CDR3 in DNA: TGCAGCGTTGATAGGGGTCAGGGGAATCAGCCCCAGCATTTT.

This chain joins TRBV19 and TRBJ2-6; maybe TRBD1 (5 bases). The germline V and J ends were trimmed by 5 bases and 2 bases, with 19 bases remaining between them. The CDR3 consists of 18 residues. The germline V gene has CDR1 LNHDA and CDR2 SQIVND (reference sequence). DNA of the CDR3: TGTGCCAGTAGTGACCGACAGAGAGTCTTAGCTGGGGCCAACGTCCTGACTTTC. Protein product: CASSDRQRVLAGANVLTF.

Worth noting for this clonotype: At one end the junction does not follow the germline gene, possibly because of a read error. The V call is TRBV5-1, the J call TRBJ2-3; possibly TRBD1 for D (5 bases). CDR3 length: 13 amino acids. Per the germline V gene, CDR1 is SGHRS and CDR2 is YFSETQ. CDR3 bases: TGTGCCAGCAGCACACAGGGCACAGATACGCAGTATTTT. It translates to CASSTQGTDTQYF.

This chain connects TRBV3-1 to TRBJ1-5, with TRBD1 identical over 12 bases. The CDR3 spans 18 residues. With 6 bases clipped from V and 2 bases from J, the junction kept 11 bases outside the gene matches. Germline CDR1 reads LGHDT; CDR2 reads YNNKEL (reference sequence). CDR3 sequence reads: CASSRGTGGTSGNQPQHF. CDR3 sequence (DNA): TGTGCCAGCAGTCGGGGGACAGGGGGCACTTCAGGCAATCAGCCCCAGCATTTT.

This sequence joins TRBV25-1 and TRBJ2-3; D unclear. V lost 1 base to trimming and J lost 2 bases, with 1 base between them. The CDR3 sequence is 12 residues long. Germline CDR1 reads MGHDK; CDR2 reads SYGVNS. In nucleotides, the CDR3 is TGTGCCAGCAGTGAATTCACAGATACGCAGTATTTT. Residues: CASSEFTDTQYF.

The CDR3 loop reads CSVADYNEQFF. In nucleotides, the CDR3 is TGCAGCGTTGCCGACTACAATGAGCAGTTCTTC. The V call is TRBV29-1, the J call TRBJ2-1; D uncertain. Germline V CDR1 and CDR2: SQVTM, ANQGSEA. The V end lost 4 bases, the J end lost 3 bases, and 4 bases lay between the germline ends. This CDR3 has 11 residues.

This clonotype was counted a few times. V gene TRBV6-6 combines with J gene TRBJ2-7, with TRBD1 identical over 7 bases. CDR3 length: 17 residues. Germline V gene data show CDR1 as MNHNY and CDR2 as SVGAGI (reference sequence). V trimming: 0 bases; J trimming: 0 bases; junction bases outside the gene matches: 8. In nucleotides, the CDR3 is TGTGCCAGCAGTTACTCGAAGGACAGGTATACCTCCTACGAGCAGTACTTC. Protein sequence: CASSYSKDRYTSYEQYF.

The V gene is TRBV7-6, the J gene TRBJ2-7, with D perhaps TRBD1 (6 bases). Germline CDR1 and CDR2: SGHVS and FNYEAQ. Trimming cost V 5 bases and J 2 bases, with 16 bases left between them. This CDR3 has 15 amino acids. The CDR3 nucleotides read TGTGCCAGCAGCCCCCTTAGTGGACAGACCTACGAGCAGTACTTC. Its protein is CASSPLSGQTYEQYF.

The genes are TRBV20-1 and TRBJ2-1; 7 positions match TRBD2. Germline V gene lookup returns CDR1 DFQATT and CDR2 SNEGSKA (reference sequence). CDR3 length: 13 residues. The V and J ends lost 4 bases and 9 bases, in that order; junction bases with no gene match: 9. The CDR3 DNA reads TGCAGTGCTACCAGCGGGGCCCCGGGTGAGCAGTTCTTC. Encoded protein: CSATSGAPGEQFF.

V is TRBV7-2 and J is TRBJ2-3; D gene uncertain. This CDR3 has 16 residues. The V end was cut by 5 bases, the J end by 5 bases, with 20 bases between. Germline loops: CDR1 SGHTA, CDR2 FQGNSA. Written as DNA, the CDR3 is TGTGCCAGCAGCAAAGGTAGTGTCCGAGTCGGAGATACGCAGTATTTT. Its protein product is CASSKGSVRVGDTQYF.

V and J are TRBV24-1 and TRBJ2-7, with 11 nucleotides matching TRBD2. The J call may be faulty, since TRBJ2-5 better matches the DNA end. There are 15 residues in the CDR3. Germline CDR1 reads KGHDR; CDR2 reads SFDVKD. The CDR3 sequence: CATSDLTSGGETQYF. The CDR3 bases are TGTGCCACCAGTGATTTGACTAGCGGGGGTGAGACCCAGTACTTC.

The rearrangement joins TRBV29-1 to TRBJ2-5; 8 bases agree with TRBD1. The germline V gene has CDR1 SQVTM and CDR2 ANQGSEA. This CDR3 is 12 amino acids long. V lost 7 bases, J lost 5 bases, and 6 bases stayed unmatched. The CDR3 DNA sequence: TGCAGCGGGTGGACAGGGTTGGAGACCCAGTACTTC. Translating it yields CSGWTGLETQYF.

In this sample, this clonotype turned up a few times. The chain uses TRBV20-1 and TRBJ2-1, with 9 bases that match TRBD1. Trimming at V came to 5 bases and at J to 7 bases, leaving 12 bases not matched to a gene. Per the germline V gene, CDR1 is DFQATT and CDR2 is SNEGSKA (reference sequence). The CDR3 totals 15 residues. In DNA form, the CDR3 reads TGCAGTGCTGGATTACAGGGGGCGCGAGAAAATGAGCAGTTCTTC. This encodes CSAGLQGARENEQFF.

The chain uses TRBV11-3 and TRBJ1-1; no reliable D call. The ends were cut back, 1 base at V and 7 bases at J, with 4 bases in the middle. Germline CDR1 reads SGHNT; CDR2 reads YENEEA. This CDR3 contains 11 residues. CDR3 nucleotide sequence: TGTGCCAGCAGCTTAGGGAATGAAGCTTTCTTT. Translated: CASSLGNEAFF. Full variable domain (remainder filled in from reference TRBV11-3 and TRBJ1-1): EAGVVQSPRYKIIEKKQPVAFWCNPISGHNTLYWYLQNLGQGPELLIRYENEEAVDDSQLPKDRFSAERLKGVDSTLKIQPAELGDSAVYLCASSLGNEAFFGQGTRLTVV.

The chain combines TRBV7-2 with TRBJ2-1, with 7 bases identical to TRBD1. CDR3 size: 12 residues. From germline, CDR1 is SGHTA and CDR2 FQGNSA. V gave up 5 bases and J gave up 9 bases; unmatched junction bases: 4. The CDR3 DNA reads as TGTGCCAGCAGCCTAAGGACAGGTGAGCAGTTCTTC. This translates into CASSLRTGEQFF.

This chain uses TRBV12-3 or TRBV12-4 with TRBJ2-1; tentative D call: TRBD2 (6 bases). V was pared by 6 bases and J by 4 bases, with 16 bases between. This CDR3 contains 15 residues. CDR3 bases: TGTGCCAGCAGCCCGACGGGACTGGTGTACAATGAGCAGTTCTTC. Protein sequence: CASSPTGLVYNEQFF.

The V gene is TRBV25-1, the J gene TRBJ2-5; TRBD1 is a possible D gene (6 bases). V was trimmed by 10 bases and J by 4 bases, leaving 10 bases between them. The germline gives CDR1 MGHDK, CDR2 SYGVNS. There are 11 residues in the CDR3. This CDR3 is CATSGAETQYF. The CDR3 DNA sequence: TGTGCCACCTCAGGGGCAGAGACCCAGTACTTC.

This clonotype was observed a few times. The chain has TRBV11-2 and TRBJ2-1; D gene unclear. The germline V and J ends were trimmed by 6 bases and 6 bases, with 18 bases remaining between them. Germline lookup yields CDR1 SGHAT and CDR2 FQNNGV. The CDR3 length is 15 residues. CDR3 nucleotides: TGTGCCAGCAGATCGTTGGCAGGAAAGACCAATGAGCAGTTCTTC. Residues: CASRSLAGKTNEQFF. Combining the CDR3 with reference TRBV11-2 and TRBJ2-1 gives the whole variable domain EAGVAQSPRYKIIEKRQSVAFWCNPISGHATLYWYQQILGQGPKLLIQFQNNGVVDDSQLPKDRFSAERLKGVDSTLKIQPAKLEDSAVYLCASRSLAGKTNEQFFGPGTRLTVL.

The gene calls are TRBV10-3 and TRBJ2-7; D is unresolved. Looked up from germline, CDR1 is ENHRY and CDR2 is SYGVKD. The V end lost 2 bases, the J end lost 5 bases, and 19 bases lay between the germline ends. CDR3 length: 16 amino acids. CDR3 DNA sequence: TGTGCCATCAGTGAGCCCCCCGGGTTAGCCGACCACGAGCAGTACTTC. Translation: CAISEPPGLADHEQYF.

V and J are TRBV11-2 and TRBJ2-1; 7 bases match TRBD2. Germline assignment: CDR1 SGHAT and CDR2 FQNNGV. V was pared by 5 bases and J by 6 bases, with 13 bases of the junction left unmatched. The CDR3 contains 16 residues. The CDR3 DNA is TGTGCCAGCAGCCCCCTTCGGGGGGAGGTTGCCAATGAGCAGTTCTTC. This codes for CASSPLRGEVANEQFF.

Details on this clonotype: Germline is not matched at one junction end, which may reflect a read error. CDR3 residues: CASSLERRAWTNEKRFF. The DNA for the CDR3 is TGTGCCAGCAGCTTAGAACGTCGCGCATGGACTAATGAAAAACGGTTTTTT. The chain couples TRBV7-2 to TRBJ1-4; D gene ambiguous. There are 17 residues in the CDR3. Germline V gene data show CDR1 as SGHTA and CDR2 as FQGNSA.

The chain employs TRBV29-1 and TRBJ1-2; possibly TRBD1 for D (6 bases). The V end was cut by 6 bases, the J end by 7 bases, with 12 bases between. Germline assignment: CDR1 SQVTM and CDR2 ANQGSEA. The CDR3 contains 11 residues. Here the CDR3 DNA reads TGCAGCGTATCAGGGGATCCTGGCTACACCTTC. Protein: CSVSGDPGYTF.

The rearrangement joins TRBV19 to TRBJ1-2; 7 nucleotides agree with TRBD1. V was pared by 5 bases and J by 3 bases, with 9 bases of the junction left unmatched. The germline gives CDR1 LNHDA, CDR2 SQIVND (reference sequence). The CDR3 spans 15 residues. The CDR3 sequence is CASSPLDRDYYGYTF. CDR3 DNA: TGTGCCAGTAGTCCCCTCGACAGGGACTACTATGGCTACACCTTC.

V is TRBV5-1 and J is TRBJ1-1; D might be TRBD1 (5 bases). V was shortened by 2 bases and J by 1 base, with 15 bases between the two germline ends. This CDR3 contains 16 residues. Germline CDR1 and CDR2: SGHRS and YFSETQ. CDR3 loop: CASSLSERQPNTEAFF. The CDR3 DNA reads TGCGCCAGCAGCTTATCCGAGAGACAGCCGAACACTGAAGCTTTCTTT. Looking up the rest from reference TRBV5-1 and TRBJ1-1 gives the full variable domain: KAGVTQTPRYLIKTRGQQVTLSCSPISGHRSVSWYQQTPGQGLQFLFEYFSETQRNKGNFPGRFSGRQFSNSRSEMNVSTLELGDSALYLCASSLSERQPNTEAFFGQGTRLTVV.

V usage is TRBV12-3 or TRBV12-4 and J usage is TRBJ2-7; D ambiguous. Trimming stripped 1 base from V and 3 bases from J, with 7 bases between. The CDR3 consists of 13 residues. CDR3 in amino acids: CASSLGRIYEQYF. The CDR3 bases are TGTGCCAGCAGTTTAGGCCGGATCTACGAGCAGTACTTC.

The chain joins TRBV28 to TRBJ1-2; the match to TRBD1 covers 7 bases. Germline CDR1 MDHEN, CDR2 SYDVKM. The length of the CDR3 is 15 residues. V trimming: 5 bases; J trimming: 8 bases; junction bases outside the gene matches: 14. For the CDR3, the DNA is TGTGCCAGCAGTCCCCCAACAGGGGAGACAGGGGGCTACACCTTC. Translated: CASSPPTGETGGYTF.